Shown below are 2 T cell receptor beta chains from a single sample sequenced in a study of CXCR3-negative and CXCR3-positive naive CD8 T cells. The authors prepared UMI-labeled TRB cDNA libraries by 5' RACE. Reanalyzing the 5' RACE reads, TCRdb keeps one entry per CDR3 protein, without DNA. The sample data list 130,000 or so distinct CDR3 sequences. The sequencing sample was made of naive CXCR3- CD8+ T cells from blood. Sample subset: CD45RO-CCR7+CD27+CD95- naive CD8+ T cells lacking CXCR3 (TNR3-). Every receptor here comes from a human donor in good health. Some clones in this sample may be carry-over from other donors' samples.

CDR3 protein: CASSSSTAIMRDGYTF. This chain joins TRBV11-3 and TRBJ1-2. Germline CDR1 is SGHNT and CDR2 is YENEEA. The CDR3 extends over 16 amino acids.

V usage is TRBV7-9 and J usage is TRBJ1-2; checking the TCRdb D call of TRBD1 is not possible without DNA. The CDR3 covers 16 residues. Germline V CDR1 and CDR2: SEHNR, FQNEAQ (reference sequence). CDR3 amino acids: CASSYSSRDSGYGYTF. The complete variable domain, with remaining parts taken from reference TRBV7-9 and TRBJ1-2, reads DTGVSQNPRHKITKRGQNVTFRCDPISEHNRLYWYRQTLGQGPEFLTYFQNEAQLEKSRLLSDRFSAERPKGSFSTLEIQRTEQGDSAMYLCASSYSSRDSGYGYTFGSGTRLTVV.